The 28 T cell receptor beta chains below were found in one sample sequenced in a study of identical twins. Each CDR3 protein is one row after TCRdb ran MiXCR on the 5' RACE reads. This sample has hundreds of thousands of distinct CDR3 sequences, with about 9.4% found just once. The same sample was also used in a study of yellow fever vaccine responses in identical twins.

Sequenced: PBMCs. All receptors come from a woman between 18 and 29 years old in good health.

The rearrangement links TRBV28 to TRBJ2-7; 11 nucleotides line up with TRBD2. V lost 1 base, J lost 4 bases, and 3 bases stayed unmatched. Germline CDR1 and CDR2: MDHEN and SYDVKM. This CDR3 contains 15 residues. Written as DNA, the CDR3 is TGTGCCAGCAGTTTATCGATAGCGGGAGGGTACGAGCAGTACTTC. Protein: CASSLSIAGGYEQYF.

The rearrangement uses TRBV4-1 and TRBJ2-7, with 7 nucleotides matching TRBD2. The CDR3 has 15 residues. The V gene's germline CDR1 is MGHRA and CDR2 YSYEKL. The V segment lost 1 base and the J segment 5 bases; nucleotides outside the gene matches: 8. CDR3 protein: CASSQVAGAVHEQYF. In DNA, the CDR3 is TGCGCCAGCAGCCAAGTTGCGGGAGCCGTCCACGAGCAGTACTTC.

This clonotype occurred many times. The chain combines TRBV5-5 with TRBJ2-3; 9 nucleotides match TRBD2. The length of the CDR3 is 15 residues. Germline CDR1 is SGHKS and CDR2 is YYEKEE (reference sequence). With V trimmed by 0 bases and J by 3 bases, 2 bases remained unmatched. This CDR3 reads CASSLDSGGTDTQYF. The CDR3 region has the DNA TGTGCCAGCAGCTTGGACAGCGGGGGGACAGATACGCAGTATTTT. The entire variable domain, with the rest obtained from reference TRBV5-5 and TRBJ2-3, is as follows: DAGVTQSPTHLIKTRGQQVTLRCSPISGHKSVSWYQQVLGQGPQFIFQYYEKEERGRGNFPDRFSARQFPNYSSELNVNALLLGDSALYLCASSLDSGGTDTQYFGPGTRLTVL.

This clonotype was observed a handful of times. This rearrangement joins TRBV29-1 to TRBJ1-1; D perhaps matches TRBD1 (5 bases). The germline CDR1 and CDR2 sequences are SQVTM and ANQGSEA. V gave up 5 bases and J gave up 5 bases, with 15 bases separating them. The CDR3 contains 13 residues. The CDR3 DNA reads TGCAGCGTTCCCGACAGAGAGAGGACTGAAGCTTTCTTT. Its protein product is CSVPDRERTEAFF.

This clonotype came up a few times. The genes are TRBV3-1 and TRBJ2-5; 7 bases fit TRBD2. The CDR3 has 18 residues. Losses at the gene ends were 1 base for V and 4 bases for J; bases not matched to a gene: 15. Germline values: CDR1 LGHDT, CDR2 YNNKEL (reference sequence). The chain's CDR3 is CASSQGTEVGGRGETQYF. CDR3 DNA sequence: TGTGCCAGCAGCCAAGGAACGGAGGTAGGCGGGAGAGGAGAGACCCAGTACTTC.

In this sample, this clonotype turned up a few times. The chain couples TRBV2 to TRBJ2-2; D is uncertain. V was cut by 2 bases and J by 4 bases, with 14 bases left in between. Germline V CDR1 and CDR2: SNHLY, FYNNEI. There are 16 residues in the CDR3. CDR3 nucleotides: TGTGCCAGCAGTGAAAGAAGAATCGGCGGCACCGGGGAGCTGTTTTTT. Translation gives CASSERRIGGTGELFF. The entire variable domain, with the rest obtained from reference TRBV2 and TRBJ2-2, is as follows: EPEVTQTPSHQVTQMGQEVILRCVPISNHLYFYWYRQILGQKVEFLVSFYNNEISEKSEIFDDQFSVERPDGSNFTLKIRSTKLEDSAMYFCASSERRIGGTGELFFGEGSRLTVL.

The chain links TRBV3-1 to TRBJ2-3, with D tentatively TRBD2 (5 bases). Per germline, CDR1 LGHDT and CDR2 YNNKEL (reference sequence). The CDR3 contains 13 residues. V was clipped by 1 base and J by 10 bases, with 12 bases between them. The CDR3 sequence: CASSQGAERPQYF. CDR3 DNA: TGTGCCAGCAGCCAAGGGGCGGAGCGGCCGCAGTATTTT.

This clonotype occurred a few times. The chain employs TRBV6-4 and TRBJ2-7, with D perhaps TRBD1 (5 bases). This CDR3 is 19 amino acids long. The V end was cut by 5 bases, the J end by 1 base, with 27 bases between. CDR1 is MRHNA, CDR2 SNTAGT, per germline. In DNA form, the CDR3 reads TGTGCCAGCAGTACTCTTCGCAACCTCCTGGGCAGGGCTTCCTACGAGCAGTACTTC. This encodes CASSTLRNLLGRASYEQYF.

The chain carries TRBV29-1 and TRBJ1-1; 9 nucleotides align to TRBD1. Germline CDR1 is SQVTM and CDR2 is ANQGSEA. The junction had 9 bases not matched to a gene; V was cut back by 4 bases and J by 12 bases. The CDR3 consists of 12 residues. The CDR3 sequence is CSVVLTGGQSFF. CDR3 nucleotide sequence: TGCAGCGTTGTTCTAACAGGGGGCCAGTCTTTCTTT.

The chain couples TRBV2 to TRBJ2-2; 13 bases are shared with TRBD2. Unmatched junction bases numbered 7, after V lost 6 bases and J lost 6 bases. The length of the CDR3 is 16 residues. Germline CDR1 is SNHLY and CDR2 is FYNNEI. The CDR3 DNA reads as TGTGCCAGCAGCGCCTCACTAGCGGGGGGGCCCGGGGAGCTGTTTTTT. Protein: CASSASLAGGPGELFF. The full variable domain, its missing parts supplied by reference TRBV2 and TRBJ2-2, is EPEVTQTPSHQVTQMGQEVILRCVPISNHLYFYWYRQILGQKVEFLVSFYNNEISEKSEIFDDQFSVERPDGSNFTLKIRSTKLEDSAMYFCASSASLAGGPGELFFGEGSRLTVL.

This clonotype came up many times. The chain couples TRBV21-1 to TRBJ2-5; the D call in the table, TRBD2, was not verified against the DNA. TRBV21-1 is classified as a pseudogene. The CDR3 has 19 amino acids. The CDR3: CATPKSASGDPTYQETQYF. The DNA for the CDR3 is TGTGCCACCCCGAAGTCGGCTAGCGGGGACCCTACGTACCAAGAGACCCAGTACTTC.

This clonotype was recorded many times. V is TRBV12-3 or TRBV12-4 and J is TRBJ1-2; D is uncertain. This CDR3 comprises 13 residues. Trimming shortened V by 8 bases and J by 2 bases, and 12 bases separated the two germline ends. The chain's CDR3 is CASATYGNYGYTF. In DNA, the CDR3 is TGTGCCAGCGCCACTTATGGGAACTATGGCTACACCTTC.

V and J are TRBV29-1 and TRBJ1-1; D perhaps matches TRBD1 (6 bases). The CDR3 totals 11 residues. Trimming left V 6 bases short and J 7 bases short, with 12 bases between. Per the germline V gene, CDR1 is SQVTM and CDR2 is ANQGSEA. CDR3 region: CSVKTGSEAFF. The CDR3 DNA follows: TGCAGCGTAAAGACAGGCAGTGAAGCTTTCTTT.

This clonotype appeared many times. The V gene is TRBV5-1, the J gene TRBJ2-2, with D unclear. Germline CDR1 and CDR2: SGHRS and YFSETQ. The CDR3 has 14 amino acids. Trimming shortened V by 0 bases and J by 1 base, and 4 bases separated the two germline ends. The CDR3 here is CASSLDENTGELFF. The CDR3 DNA is TGCGCCAGCAGCTTGGATGAGAACACCGGGGAGCTGTTTTTT. The full variable domain, rest sourced from reference TRBV5-1 and TRBJ2-2, is KAGVTQTPRYLIKTRGQQVTLSCSPISGHRSVSWYQQTPGQGLQFLFEYFSETQRNKGNFPGRFSGRQFSNSRSEMNVSTLELGDSALYLCASSLDENTGELFFGEGSRLTVL.

This clonotype was detected a few times. This rearrangement joins TRBV10-3 to TRBJ2-7; perhaps TRBD1 as D (5 bases). Germline V CDR1 and CDR2: ENHRY, SYGVKD. Trimming cost V 4 bases and J 3 bases, with 13 bases left between them. This CDR3 has 14 amino acids. The CDR3 region is CAISGSGIDYEQYF. The CDR3 coding sequence is TGTGCCATCAGTGGGTCAGGGATAGACTACGAGCAGTACTTC.

The table lists this clonotype with a few counts. This CDR3 is CASSQKQGFGTDTQYF. The CDR3 nucleotides are TGTGCCAGCAGTCAAAAACAGGGGTTCGGGACAGATACGCAGTATTTT. This chain joins TRBV6-1 and TRBJ2-3; 7 bases fit TRBD1. The V gene's germline CDR1 is MNHNS and CDR2 SASEGT. The CDR3 extends over 16 amino acids. V dropped 5 bases and J dropped 3; count of bases not matched to a gene: 11.

This clonotype was observed a handful of times. V gene TRBV7-2 combines with J gene TRBJ1-1, with 7 bases that match TRBD1. The CDR3 loop spans 16 amino acids. The V segment lost 1 base and the J segment 6 bases; nucleotides outside the gene matches: 11. Germline V gives CDR1 SGHTA, CDR2 FQGNSA. CDR3 in amino acids: CASSLVPRRGHAEAFF. Written as DNA, the CDR3 is TGTGCCAGCAGCTTAGTTCCCAGGAGGGGGCATGCTGAAGCTTTCTTT.

This clonotype has just a few counts. The V call is TRBV4-3, the J call TRBJ2-1, with a tentative D call TRBD2 (6 bases). V was pared by 0 bases and J by 4 bases, with 13 bases between. Germline V gene data show CDR1 as LGHNA and CDR2 as YSLEER. CDR3 length: 16 residues. This CDR3 reads CASSQDPLATYNEQFF. The CDR3 DNA sequence: TGCGCCAGCAGCCAAGATCCGCTAGCGACGTACAATGAGCAGTTCTTC.

This chain uses TRBV3-1 with TRBJ2-5, with 8 bases aligning to TRBD1. With V trimmed by 4 bases and J by 5 bases, 12 bases remained unmatched. The V gene's germline CDR1 is LGHDT and CDR2 YNNKEL (reference sequence). The CDR3 consists of 16 residues. CDR3 residues: CASSPYLGQGRETQYF. As DNA, the CDR3 is TGTGCCAGCAGCCCTTACCTAGGACAGGGAAGGGAGACCCAGTACTTC.

This clonotype appeared a few times. V gene TRBV6-1 combines with J gene TRBJ2-3, with TRBD2 identical over 7 bases. Germline V gives CDR1 MNHNS, CDR2 SASEGT. The junction had 10 bases not matched to a gene; V was cut back by 5 bases and J by 5 bases. The CDR3 sequence is 15 residues long. The CDR3 DNA reads as TGTGCCAGCAGTACCGTCGTGGGGGGGGGAGATACGCAGTATTTT. Translation: CASSTVVGGGDTQYF.

The table lists this clonotype with many counts. V and J are TRBV12-3 or TRBV12-4 and TRBJ2-3; 11 bases are a match to TRBD2. Trimming cost V 6 bases and J 4 bases; bases outside gene matches: 9. The CDR3 contains 16 residues. For the CDR3, the DNA is TGTGCCAGCAGACGTAGCGGGAGGGCCCCTGCAGATACGCAGTATTTT. Its protein is CASRRSGRAPADTQYF.

This clonotype was counted ten times or more. The rearrangement joins TRBV3-1 to TRBJ2-7, with D possibly matching TRBD2 (5 bases). The germline gives CDR1 LGHDT, CDR2 YNNKEL (reference sequence). The CDR3 is made up of 13 amino acids. The germline V and J ends were trimmed by 2 bases and 2 bases, with 7 bases remaining between them. This CDR3 is CASSQSGTYEQYF. CDR3 nucleotides: TGTGCCAGCAGCCAAAGCGGAACCTACGAGCAGTACTTC.

Only a few counts were recorded for this clonotype. This chain joins TRBV19 and TRBJ2-1; tentatively, D is TRBD2 (6 bases). CDR1 LNHDA and CDR2 SQIVND come from the germline V gene (reference sequence). The V and J ends lost 5 bases and 6 bases respectively, with 17 bases between them. The length of the CDR3 is 15 residues. In DNA form, the CDR3 reads TGTGCCAGTAGTCTGACCGGGGGTGATCTCAATGAGCAGTTCTTC. Its protein is CASSLTGGDLNEQFF.

In its sample, this clonotype was seen a few times. The genes are TRBV15 and TRBJ2-7; D unclear. CDR1 is LNHNV and CDR2 is YYDKDF in the germline V gene (reference sequence). This CDR3 comprises 15 residues. V lost 3 bases to trimming and J lost 3 bases, with 15 bases between them. CDR3 in DNA: TGTGCCACCAGCAGCGAGGCCTCCGAAGGCTACGAGCAGTACTTC. Amino acids: CATSSEASEGYEQYF.

J is TRBJ2-1 and V is TRBV29-1; 11 bases map to TRBD2. Germline CDR1 and CDR2: SQVTM and ANQGSEA. The CDR3 is 18 amino acids. V lost 3 bases to trimming and J lost 4 bases; unmatched junction nucleotides: 14. The CDR3 is CSVDRVTSGMGLYNEQFF. The CDR3, as DNA: TGCAGCGTTGATCGGGTGACTAGCGGGATGGGATTATACAATGAGCAGTTCTTC.

A few counts support this clonotype. The V gene is TRBV7-2, the J gene TRBJ2-4; possible D gene TRBD1, 5 bases. Between the trimmed V and J ends, which lost 6 bases and 0 bases, there was a span of 6 bases. This CDR3 spans 13 amino acids. Germline-derived CDR1 and CDR2 are SGHTA and FQGNSA. CDR3 bases: TGTGCCAGCAGGGGGCGAGCCAAAAACATTCAGTACTTC. Translated, it gives CASRGRAKNIQYF.

This clonotype was recorded at least ten times. V usage is TRBV4-2 and J usage is TRBJ2-3; TRBD2 agrees at 7 bases. The CDR3 has 15 amino acids. V shed 0 bases, J shed 5 bases, and the junction held 5 bases outside the gene matches. Germline-derived CDR1 and CDR2 are LGHNA and YNFKEQ. DNA for the CDR3: TGTGCCAGCAGCCAAGAAGGCGGGAGTCAAGATACGCAGTATTTT. This translates into CASSQEGGSQDTQYF.

This chain joins TRBV29-1 and TRBJ2-1, with 9 bases identical to TRBD2. The CDR3 runs to 16 residues. The V segment lost 0 bases and the J segment 5 bases; nucleotides outside the gene matches: 8. Germline V gene data show CDR1 as SQVTM and CDR2 as ANQGSEA. The CDR3 DNA is TGCAGCGTTGAAGAACTAGCGGGTAGACTAAACAATGAGCAGTTCTTC. Its translation is CSVEELAGRLNNEQFF.